Each of the 20 T cell receptor beta chains below was sequenced from the same sample in a study of T cells in Graves' hyperthyroidism and ophthalmopathy. Amplification targeted TCR beta CDR3 regions from RNA transcripts. Primed by the HTBI set, a first-round RT-PCR was run on the TCR CDR3. TCRdb itself ran the multiplex PCR reads through MiXCR, one entry per CDR3 protein. The sample lists under 300,000 distinct CDR3 sequences, about 14% occurring once. Specimen: blood. The receptors come from a woman aged 25-40 years with Graves' hyperthyroidism that later progressed to Graves' ophthalmopathy.

There are many counts of this clonotype. This chain links TRBV7-8 with TRBJ2-2, with D tentatively TRBD2 (5 bases). Germline lookup yields CDR1 SGHVS and CDR2 FQNEAQ. There are 18 residues in the CDR3. Trimming removed 6 bases from V and 2 bases from J, with 22 bases in between. CDR3 amino acids: CASSSRGLDFSNTGELFF. CDR3 DNA sequence: TGTGCCAGCAGTAGCAGAGGATTGGACTTCTCAAACACCGGGGAGCTGTTTTTT. Filled out from reference TRBV7-8 and TRBJ2-2, the complete variable domain reads GAGVSQSPRYKVAKRGQDVALRCDPISGHVSLFWYQQALGQGPEFLTYFQNEAQLDKSGLPSDRFFAERPEGSVSTLKIQRTQQEDSAVYLCASSSRGLDFSNTGELFFGEGSRLTVL.

The chain combines TRBV28 with TRBJ2-3, with a weak D call TRBD2 (5 bases). CDR3 length equals 16 residues. The germline CDR1 and CDR2 sequences are MDHEN and SYDVKM. The V end lost 4 bases, the J end lost 7 bases, and 21 bases lay between the germline ends. In DNA, the CDR3 is TGTGCCAGCAGTTCCCCAGAGGGAAGGCGTGTGAATACGCAGTATTTT. Translating it yields CASSSPEGRRVNTQYF.

This clonotype was seen ten or more times. The chain employs TRBV12-3 or TRBV12-4 and TRBJ2-1, with TRBD2 matching 7 bases. This CDR3 contains 14 residues. The V and J ends lost 3 bases and 7 bases, in that order; junction bases with no gene match: 6. Here the CDR3 reads CASSFGTMTNEQFF. The CDR3, as DNA: TGTGCCAGCAGTTTCGGGACTATGACAAATGAGCAGTTCTTC.

This clonotype was observed a few times. V and J are TRBV4-1 and TRBJ2-3; 9 bases agree with TRBD2. With 0 bases clipped from V and 5 bases from J, the junction kept 6 bases outside the gene matches. The germline CDR1 and CDR2 sequences are MGHRA and YSYEKL. This CDR3 has 16 residues. The CDR3: CASSQDQGLAIDTQYF. The CDR3, as DNA: TGCGCCAGCAGCCAAGATCAAGGACTAGCGATAGATACGCAGTATTTT.

This clonotype was found many times. V usage is TRBV12-3 or TRBV12-4 and J usage is TRBJ2-3, with no clear D. The V gene lost 1 base and the J gene lost 2 bases, with 7 bases spanning the gap. CDR3 length: 14 residues. The CDR3 bases are TGTGCCAGCAGTTTAGTGGCGGACACAGATACGCAGTATTTT. Translating it yields CASSLVADTDTQYF.

In its sample, this clonotype was seen many times. The chain links TRBV10-3 to TRBJ1-1; possibly TRBD1 for D (5 bases). CDR1 is ENHRY, CDR2 SYGVKD, per germline. This CDR3 contains 14 residues. V lost 6 bases and J lost 6, with 17 bases in between. The CDR3 nucleotides read TGTGCCATCAGAGACACCCAATGGGGCGCTGAAGCTTTCTTT. Its protein product is CAIRDTQWGAEAFF.

This clonotype was detected ten times or more. At one end, the junction sequence differs from germline, possibly due to a read error. The rearrangement joins TRBV18 to TRBJ1-3; D ambiguous. The CDR3 length is 15 residues. Per the germline V gene, CDR1 is KGHSH and CDR2 is LQKENI. In DNA form, the CDR3 reads TGTGCCAGCTCACCCCGCGCGGGGTCTGAAAACACCATATATTTT. It yields the protein CASSPRAGSENTIYF.

There are a few counts of this clonotype. The CDR3 spells CSAPRMSGELFF. CDR3 bases: TGCAGTGCTCCTAGAATGAGCGGGGAGCTGTTTTTT. The chain links TRBV20-1 to TRBJ2-2; no definite D call. V was clipped by 5 bases and J by 7 bases, with 11 bases between them. The CDR3 has 12 amino acids. Germline CDR1 DFQATT, CDR2 SNEGSKA (reference sequence).

This clonotype was seen ten or more times. The chain recombines TRBV6-5 with TRBJ2-7; the D gene is possibly TRBD1 (6 bases). Germline loops: CDR1 MNHEY, CDR2 SVGAGI. The CDR3 runs to 14 residues. V lost 0 bases and J 4 bases, leaving 10 bases between the germline ends. The CDR3 DNA sequence: TGTGCCAGCAGTTACTCTATGGACAGTTACGAGCAGTACTTC. Translation gives CASSYSMDSYEQYF.

This clonotype was counted a few times. The rearrangement joins TRBV5-1 to TRBJ2-2; a possible D gene is TRBD2 (5 bases). CDR3 length: 15 residues. Germline assignment: CDR1 SGHRS and CDR2 YFSETQ. V shed 2 bases and J shed 2 bases, with 10 bases lying between them. CDR3 protein: CASSFRGPNTGELFF. The CDR3 DNA follows: TGCGCCAGCAGCTTCCGGGGTCCAAACACCGGGGAGCTGTTTTTT.

This clonotype occurred a few times. The chain is built from TRBV4-1 and TRBJ2-4; no reliable D call. Trimming removed 0 bases from V and 6 bases from J, with 12 bases in between. This CDR3 is built from 15 residues. In germline, CDR1 is MGHRA, CDR2 YSYEKL. CDR3 amino acids: CASSQDQLEGNIQYF. CDR3 DNA sequence: TGCGCCAGCAGCCAAGACCAGTTGGAAGGAAACATTCAGTACTTC.

This clonotype was seen ten or more times. The chain is built from TRBV29-1 and TRBJ2-1; 10 nucleotides agree with TRBD1. In germline, CDR1 is SQVTM, CDR2 ANQGSEA. The V segment lost 6 bases and the J segment 6 bases; nucleotides outside the gene matches: 11. CDR3 size: 15 residues. CDR3 residues: CSVERDRGLANEQFF. DNA of the CDR3: TGCAGCGTAGAGAGGGACAGGGGTTTGGCCAATGAGCAGTTCTTC.

Note on this clonotype: This sequence may be a read error, since a much larger clone differs from it by one base. V and J are TRBV28 and TRBJ1-6, with D perhaps matching TRBD1 (5 bases). Germline assignment: CDR1 MDHEN and CDR2 SYDVKM. Between the trimmed V and J ends, which lost 8 bases and 7 bases, there was a span of 12 bases. The CDR3 has 13 amino acids. CDR3 sequence reads: CASSPRGNSPLHF. Here the CDR3 DNA reads TGTGCCAGCTCCCCTCGGGGGAATTCACCCCTCCACTTT.

In the case of this clonotype: This may stem from a read error, because a much larger clone lies one nucleotide away. V usage is TRBV4-3 and J usage is TRBJ2-1; TRBD2 aligns across 7 bases. The germline V gene encodes CDR1 LGHNA and CDR2 YSLEER. V lost 1 base to trimming and J lost 4 bases; unmatched junction nucleotides: 7. The CDR3 is made up of 16 amino acids. The CDR3 nucleotides are TGCGCCAGCAGCCAAGCGGGGCTAGCGGTGTACAATGAGCAGTTCTTC. Protein sequence: CASSQAGLAVYNEQFF.

This clonotype came up many times. The chain joins TRBV11-1 to TRBJ1-4; D is unresolved. CDR1 SGHAT and CDR2 FQDESV come from the germline V gene (reference sequence). This CDR3 has 15 amino acids. The V end was cut by 1 base, the J end by 8 bases, with 14 bases between. DNA for the CDR3: TGTGCCAGCAGCTTAGTCCCCGAAACCGCAGAAAAACTGTTTTTT. This codes for CASSLVPETAEKLFF.

The V call is TRBV3-1, the J call TRBJ2-7; D may correspond to TRBD1 or TRBD2 (5 bases each). The V gene lost 3 bases and the J gene lost 5 bases, with 20 bases spanning the gap. Per the germline V gene, CDR1 is LGHDT and CDR2 is YNNKEL (reference sequence). The CDR3 consists of 16 residues. CDR3 sequence: CASSQETGTPVDEQYF. The CDR3 region has the DNA TGTGCCAGCAGCCAGGAAACCGGGACGCCGGTTGACGAGCAGTACTTC.

A few counts support this clonotype. The chain has TRBV9 and TRBJ1-6, with a weak D call TRBD1 (6 bases). Germline lookup yields CDR1 SGDLS and CDR2 YYNGEE. V was shortened by 2 bases and J by 1 base, with 7 bases between the two germline ends. CDR3 length: 15 amino acids. In DNA form, the CDR3 reads TGTGCCAGCAGCGTTACAGGGTCCTATAATTCACCCCTCCACTTT. It encodes CASSVTGSYNSPLHF.

The chain combines TRBV19 with TRBJ1-6; no firm D call. CDR3 length equals 13 residues. Trimming cost V 3 bases and J 7 bases, with 7 bases left between them. From germline, CDR1 is LNHDA and CDR2 SQIVND (reference sequence). CDR3 region: CASSIGGNSPLHF. CDR3 bases: TGTGCCAGTAGTATCGGCGGGAATTCACCCCTCCACTTT.

This clonotype was detected many times. This chain uses TRBV2 with TRBJ2-5; a weak D match, TRBD2 (5 bases). Germline CDR1 reads SNHLY; CDR2 reads FYNNEI. This CDR3 comprises 13 residues. The V and J ends lost 4 bases and 1 base respectively, with 7 bases between them. CDR3 sequence (DNA): TGTGCCAGCAGTGTGGAGGTCCAAGAGACCCAGTACTTC. Amino acids: CASSVEVQETQYF. Looking up the rest from reference TRBV2 and TRBJ2-5 gives the full variable domain: EPEVTQTPSHQVTQMGQEVILRCVPISNHLYFYWYRQILGQKVEFLVSFYNNEISEKSEIFDDQFSVERPDGSNFTLKIRSTKLEDSAMYFCASSVEVQETQYFGPGTRLLVL.

This clonotype was recorded many times. V usage is TRBV7-8 and J usage is TRBJ2-2, with 11 bases that match TRBD2. The ends lost 5 bases at V and 6 bases at J; junction bases unmatched: 8. This CDR3 contains 16 residues. Germline V gene lookup returns CDR1 SGHVS and CDR2 FQNEAQ. This chain's CDR3 is CASSNRTSGFPGELFF. DNA for the CDR3: TGTGCCAGCAGCAACCGGACTAGCGGGTTCCCCGGGGAGCTGTTTTTT. Supplemented by reference TRBV7-8 and TRBJ2-2, the full variable domain reads GAGVSQSPRYKVAKRGQDVALRCDPISGHVSLFWYQQALGQGPEFLTYFQNEAQLDKSGLPSDRFFAERPEGSVSTLKIQRTQQEDSAVYLCASSNRTSGFPGELFFGEGSRLTVL.